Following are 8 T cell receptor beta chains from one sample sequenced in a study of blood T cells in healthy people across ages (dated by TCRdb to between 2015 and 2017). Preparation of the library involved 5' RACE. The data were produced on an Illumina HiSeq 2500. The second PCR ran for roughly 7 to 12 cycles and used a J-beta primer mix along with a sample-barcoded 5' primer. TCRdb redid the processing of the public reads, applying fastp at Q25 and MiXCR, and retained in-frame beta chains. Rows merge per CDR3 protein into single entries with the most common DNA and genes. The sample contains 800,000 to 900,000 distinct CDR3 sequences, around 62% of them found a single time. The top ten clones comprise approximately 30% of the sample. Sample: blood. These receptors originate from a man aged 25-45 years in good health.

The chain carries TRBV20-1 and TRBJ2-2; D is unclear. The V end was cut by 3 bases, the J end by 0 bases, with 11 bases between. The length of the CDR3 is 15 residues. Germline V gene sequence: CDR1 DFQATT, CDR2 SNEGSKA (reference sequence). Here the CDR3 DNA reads TGCAGTGCTAGCTCTCGCGCGGCGAACACCGGGGAGCTGTTTTTT. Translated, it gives CSASSRAANTGELFF.

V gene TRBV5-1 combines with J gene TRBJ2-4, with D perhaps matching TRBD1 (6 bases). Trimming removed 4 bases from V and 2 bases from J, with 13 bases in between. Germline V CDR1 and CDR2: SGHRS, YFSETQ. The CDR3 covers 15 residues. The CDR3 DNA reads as TGCGCCAGCAGCGATCCTACAGGGCCCAAAAACATTCAGTACTTC. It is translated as CASSDPTGPKNIQYF.

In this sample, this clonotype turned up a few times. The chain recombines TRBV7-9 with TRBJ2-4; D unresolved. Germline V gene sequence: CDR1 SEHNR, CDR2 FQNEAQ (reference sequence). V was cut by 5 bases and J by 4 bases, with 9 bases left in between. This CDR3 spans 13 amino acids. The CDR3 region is CASSALSKNIQYF. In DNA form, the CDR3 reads TGTGCCAGCAGCGCTCTTTCAAAAAACATTCAGTACTTC.

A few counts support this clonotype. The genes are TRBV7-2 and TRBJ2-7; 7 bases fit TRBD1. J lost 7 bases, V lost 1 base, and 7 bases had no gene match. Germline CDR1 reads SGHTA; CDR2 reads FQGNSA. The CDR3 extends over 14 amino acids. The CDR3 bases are TGTGCCAGCAGCTTAGGCCAGGGGGTAAGAGAGCAGTACTTC. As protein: CASSLGQGVREQYF.

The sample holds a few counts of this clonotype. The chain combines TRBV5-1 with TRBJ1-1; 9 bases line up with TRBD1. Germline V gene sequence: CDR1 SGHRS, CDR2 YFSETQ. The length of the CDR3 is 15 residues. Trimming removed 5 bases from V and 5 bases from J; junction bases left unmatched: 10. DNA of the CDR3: TGCGCCAGCAGTACCGTGACAGGGGGAACAACTGAAGCTTTCTTT. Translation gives CASSTVTGGTTEAFF.

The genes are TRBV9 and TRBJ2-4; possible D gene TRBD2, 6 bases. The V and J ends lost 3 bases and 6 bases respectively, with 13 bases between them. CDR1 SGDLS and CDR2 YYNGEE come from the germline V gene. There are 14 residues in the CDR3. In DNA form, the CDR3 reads TGTGCCAGCAGCGCGACGGGGGAGATAAACATTCAGTACTTC. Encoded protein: CASSATGEINIQYF. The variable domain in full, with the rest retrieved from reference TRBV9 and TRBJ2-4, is DSGVTQTPKHLITATGQRVTLRCSPRSGDLSVYWYQQSLDQGLQFLIQYYNGEERAKGNILERFSAQQFPDLHSELNLSSLELGDSALYFCASSATGEINIQYFGAGTRLSVL.

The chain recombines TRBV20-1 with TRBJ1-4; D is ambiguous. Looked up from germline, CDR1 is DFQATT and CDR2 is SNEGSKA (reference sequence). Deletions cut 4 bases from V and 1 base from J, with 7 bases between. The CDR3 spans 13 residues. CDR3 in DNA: TGCAGTGCTATGGGGAGAACTAATGAAAAACTGTTTTTT. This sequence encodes CSAMGRTNEKLFF.

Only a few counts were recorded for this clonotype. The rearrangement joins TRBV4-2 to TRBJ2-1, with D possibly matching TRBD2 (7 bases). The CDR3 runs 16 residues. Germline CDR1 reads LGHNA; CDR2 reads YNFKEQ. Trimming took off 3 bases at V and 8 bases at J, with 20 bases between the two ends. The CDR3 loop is CASSQKLLAEGDEQFF. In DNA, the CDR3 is TGTGCCAGCAGCCAGAAGTTGCTAGCGGAGGGGGATGAGCAGTTCTTC.